The 7 T cell receptor beta chains presented below share a single source sample, sequenced in a study of human T cells and chemical hapten exposure. As to time point: pre-sensitization, week 0. As for treatment: therapeutic diphenylcyclopropenone sensitization with weekly scalp DPC. Total RNA was isolated from unfractionated whole blood. MiXCR was run by TCRdb on the RACE reads, yielding one entry per CDR3 protein. This table holds tens of thousands of distinct CDR3 sequences, more than 10% found once. The specimen was whole blood, collected in connection with sensitization to the hapten diphenylcyclopropenone (DPC). These receptors were collected from a woman between 35 and 50 years old with alopecia areata. Some clones in this sample may be carry-over from other donors' samples.

This clonotype was counted ten times or more. This chain joins TRBV7-9 and TRBJ1-2; perhaps TRBD1 as D (6 bases). The germline V gene encodes CDR1 SEHNR and CDR2 FQNEAQ (reference sequence). V was shortened by 8 bases and J by 4 bases, with 14 bases between the two germline ends. This CDR3 has 13 amino acids. The CDR3 DNA reads as TGTGCCAGCTGGGCAGGGGAGGCCTATGGCTACACCTTC. Its translation is CASWAGEAYGYTF.

This clonotype was observed many times. This rearrangement joins TRBV30 to TRBJ2-5, with 7 bases aligning to TRBD2. V gave up 0 bases and J gave up 3 bases; unmatched junction bases: 1. Germline CDR1 and CDR2: GTSNPN and SVGIG (reference sequence). CDR3 length equals 13 residues. CDR3 bases: TGTGCCTGGAGTGTGCTAGCGGAAGAGACCCAGTACTTC. Translating gives CAWSVLAEETQYF.

This clonotype has a handful of counts. V usage is TRBV11-2 and J usage is TRBJ1-2; D ambiguous. With 7 bases removed from V and 6 bases from J, the gap between germline ends came to 15 bases. Looked up from germline, CDR1 is SGHAT and CDR2 is FQNNGV. The CDR3 is 13 amino acids. CDR3 in DNA: TGTGCCAGCAACTGGAGGATCGGGGATGGCTACACCTTC. It encodes CASNWRIGDGYTF.

This clonotype has more than one count but fewer than ten. The chain links TRBV27 to TRBJ2-6; D call uncertain. The V and J ends lost 8 bases and 0 bases respectively, with 5 bases between them. The CDR3 length is 13 residues. CDR1 and CDR2 from the germline V gene are MNHEY and SMNVEV (reference sequence). The CDR3 loop reads CASGNSGANVLTF. The CDR3 DNA reads as TGTGCCAGCGGCAACTCTGGGGCCAACGTCCTGACTTTC.

At least ten counts were recorded for this clonotype. The CDR3 is CSVAAGGYTF. The CDR3 nucleotides read TGCAGCGTTGCGGCGGGTGGCTACACCTTC. This chain joins TRBV29-1 and TRBJ1-2; no definite D call. The CDR3 spans 10 residues. Germline V gene lookup returns CDR1 SQVTM and CDR2 ANQGSEA. V lost 4 bases to trimming and J lost 7 bases, with 7 bases between them.

This clonotype came up many times. The chain joins TRBV7-9 to TRBJ1-5; TRBD1 might be the D (5 bases). The CDR3 loop spans 14 amino acids. Germline values: CDR1 SEHNR, CDR2 FQNEAQ (reference sequence). V was pared by 5 bases and J by 4 bases, with 12 bases between. The CDR3 DNA reads TGTGCCAGCAGCCTTCACGGGGGAAATCAGCCCCAGCATTTT. Residues: CASSLHGGNQPQHF.

This clonotype came up many times. The chain is built from TRBV7-9 and TRBJ2-1; no firm D call. V shed 4 bases and J shed 6 bases, with 13 bases lying between them. The CDR3 sequence is 14 residues long. Germline V gives CDR1 SEHNR, CDR2 FQNEAQ (reference sequence). CDR3: CASSSPGSPNEQFF. DNA for the CDR3: TGTGCCAGCAGCTCACCCGGCAGCCCCAATGAGCAGTTCTTC. Combining the CDR3 with reference TRBV7-9 and TRBJ2-1 gives the whole variable domain DTGVSQNPRHKITKRGQNVTFRCDPISEHNRLYWYRQTLGQGPEFLTYFQNEAQLEKSRLLSDRFSAERPKGSFSTLEIQRTEQGDSAMYLCASSSPGSPNEQFFGPGTRLTVL.